This TCR beta chain was profiled in a study of CD8+ T cells in alopecia areata. This CDR3 comprises 17 residues. The V segment lost 3 bases and the J segment 1 base; nucleotides outside the gene matches: 7. CDR1 is MNHNS, CDR2 SASEGT, per germline. Sequencing relied on a cDNA template that was reverse transcribed from extracted RNA. Libraries were prepared by immunoSEQ multiplex PCR; TCRdb keeps only in-frame clonotypes and omits some of them. The sample has over 150,000 clones, 60% to 75% seen once. Treatment indicated: oral pan-JAK inhibitor, 5-10 mg twice daily. Sequences were derived from CD4+ T cells sorted from blood, sampled at week 24, from a patient treated with tofacitinib. The clonotype was recovered from a human donor with alopecia areata. The chain recombines TRBV6-1 with TRBJ2-1, with 9 bases lining up with TRBD2. CDR3 bases: TGTGCCAGCAGTGAGACTAGCGGCTTGACGTCCTACAATGAGCAGTTCTTC. Protein product: CASSETSGLTSYNEQFF.